One sample yielded the 15 T cell receptor beta chains listed below, sequenced in a study of blood T cell repertoires in COVID-19. Data came from immunoSEQ multiplex PCR; TCRdb stores just in-frame clones and leaves some out. In the table there are 150,000 or so clones, roughly 93% of which are singletons. Sample: peripheral blood. These receptors were taken from a woman in her 50s with acute or convalescent COVID-19.

The chain recombines TRBV9 with TRBJ1-1, with D unresolved. Trimming left V 1 base short and J 5 bases short, with 9 bases between. Germline V gives CDR1 SGDLS, CDR2 YYNGEE. This CDR3 is built from 13 residues. This CDR3 reads CASSVKGGTEAFF. Here the CDR3 DNA reads TGTGCCAGCAGCGTAAAGGGAGGGACTGAAGCTTTCTTT.

The rearrangement joins TRBV3-1 (or the pseudogene TRBV3-2) to TRBJ1-3, with D possibly matching TRBD1 (5 bases). CDR3 length equals 14 residues. Trimming pared 1 base from V and 5 bases from J, leaving 9 bases between. CDR1 and CDR2 (germline): LGHDT, YNNKEL (reference sequence). The CDR3: CASSQGTGRNTIYF. The CDR3 DNA sequence: TGTGCCAGCAGCCAAGGTACAGGACGAAACACCATATATTTT.

This chain links TRBV28 with TRBJ1-3; tentatively, D is TRBD1 (5 bases). Trimming pared 6 bases from V and 2 bases from J, leaving 17 bases between. The CDR3 is 16 amino acids. The germline V gene encodes CDR1 MDHEN and CDR2 SYDVKM. The CDR3 reads CASSPLVGGAGNTIYF. The DNA of the CDR3 is TGTGCCAGCAGCCCCCTGGTGGGGGGTGCTGGAAACACCATATATTTT. Based on the CDR3 plus reference TRBV28 and TRBJ1-3, the full variable domain is DVKVTQSSRYLVKRTGEKVFLECVQDMDHENMFWYRQDPGLGLRLIYFSYDVKMKEKGDIPEGYSVSREKKERFSLILESASTNQTSMYLCASSPLVGGAGNTIYFGEGSWLTVV.

J is TRBJ1-2 and V is TRBV12-3 or TRBV12-4; TRBD1 aligns across 8 bases. The CDR3 loop spans 13 amino acids. Trimming cost V 4 bases and J 8 bases; bases outside gene matches: 6. The CDR3 DNA reads TGTGCCAGCAGTTCTCAGGGGGCTTGGGGCTACACCTTC. The encoded protein is CASSSQGAWGYTF.

The rearrangement uses TRBV30 and TRBJ2-6, with TRBD1 identical over 8 bases. CDR1 and CDR2 (germline): GTSNPN, SVGIG (reference sequence). The CDR3 has 15 amino acids. J was trimmed by 1 base and V by 4 bases; bases with no gene match: 3. CDR3 region: CAWNTGGSGANVLTF. The DNA for the CDR3 is TGTGCCTGGAACACAGGGGGGTCTGGGGCCAACGTCCTGACTTTC.

The chain links TRBV6-5 to TRBJ1-4; TRBD1 might be the D (5 bases). V dropped 2 bases and J dropped 3 bases, with 10 bases sitting between them. CDR1 and CDR2 (germline): MNHEY, SVGAGI. CDR3 size: 15 residues. The CDR3 nucleotides are TGTGCCAGCAGTTACAATCGACAGCCTAATGAAAAACTGTTTTTT. This translates into CASSYNRQPNEKLFF.

The rearrangement links TRBV6-5 to TRBJ2-2; the D gene is possibly TRBD1 (5 bases). This CDR3 is 13 amino acids long. In germline, CDR1 is MNHEY, CDR2 SVGAGI. Trimming took off 10 bases at V and 3 bases at J, with 12 bases between the two ends. DNA for the CDR3: TGTGCCAAATCGGACACCGACACCGGGGAGCTGTTTTTT. Protein product: CAKSDTDTGELFF.

V is TRBV28 and J is TRBJ1-2; the D is unclear. The CDR3 consists of 13 residues. Germline CDR1 reads MDHEN; CDR2 reads SYDVKM. V was pared by 1 base and J by 4 bases, with 7 bases between. In DNA form, the CDR3 reads TGTGCCAGCAGTTTATCCGCAGTCTATGGCTACACCTTC. Protein sequence: CASSLSAVYGYTF.

V usage is TRBV12-3 or TRBV12-4 and J usage is TRBJ1-5; D is perhaps TRBD1 (6 bases). Trimming removed 4 bases from V and 4 bases from J, with 8 bases in between. The CDR3 consists of 13 residues. Here the CDR3 reads CASSSQGNQPQHF. The CDR3 DNA is TGTGCCAGCAGTTCTCAGGGGAATCAGCCCCAGCATTTT.

This clone has a handful of counts. V usage is TRBV5-4 and J usage is TRBJ1-2; tentatively, D is TRBD1 (6 bases). From germline, CDR1 is SGHNT and CDR2 YYREEE (reference sequence). The CDR3 totals 12 residues. V lost 2 bases, J lost 12 bases, and 14 bases lay in between. The CDR3 nucleotides read TGTGCCAGCAGCTTCTTAGAGGACAGCCACACCTTC. Translating it yields CASSFLEDSHTF.

V gene TRBV30 combines with J gene TRBJ1-2; 9 bases map to TRBD1. The length of the CDR3 is 15 residues. From germline, CDR1 is GTSNPN and CDR2 SVGIG (reference sequence). Trimming removed 5 bases from V and 4 bases from J; junction bases left unmatched: 11. Written as DNA, the CDR3 is TGTGCCTGGGGATCCCCGGGACAGGGTTTCTATGGCTACACCTTC. Translating gives CAWGSPGQGFYGYTF.

The chain has TRBV29-1 and TRBJ1-1, with D tentatively TRBD1 (5 bases). V lost 8 bases and J lost 2, with 15 bases in between. The CDR3 is 13 amino acids. Germline assignment: CDR1 SQVTM and CDR2 ANQGSEA. The CDR3 loop reads CSSGQGRNTEAFF. The CDR3 nucleotides are TGCAGCTCGGGCCAGGGAAGAAACACTGAAGCTTTCTTT.

The sample holds one count of this clone. The chain joins TRBV2 to TRBJ1-2; 7 nucleotides line up with TRBD1. The trim removed 5 bases at V and 4 bases at J, leaving 10 bases unmatched. Looked up from germline, CDR1 is SNHLY and CDR2 is FYNNEI. This CDR3 spans 15 amino acids. DNA of the CDR3: TGTGCCAGCAGTCAGGGGGGAACAGTTATCTATGGCTACACCTTC. It codes for CASSQGGTVIYGYTF.

The J gene is TRBJ1-1, the V gene TRBV4-3; tentatively, D is TRBD1 (5 bases). The germline V and J ends were trimmed by 1 base and 4 bases, with 10 bases remaining between them. Germline loops: CDR1 LGHNA, CDR2 YSLEER. The CDR3 has 14 amino acids. CDR3 sequence reads: CASSQVTRGTEAFF. Here the CDR3 DNA reads TGCGCCAGCAGCCAAGTTACAAGGGGCACTGAAGCTTTCTTT.

The chain is built from TRBV21-1 and TRBJ2-1; TRBD2 reflects the table's D call only, with no check against the DNA. TRBV21-1 constitutes a pseudogene. The CDR3 totals 14 residues. The DNA for the CDR3 is TGTGCCAGACGTTGGCGGGCCCGCTACAATGAGCAGTTCTTC. Translated, it gives CARRWRARYNEQFF.